This entry features one TCR beta chain sequence. The V and J ends lost 10 bases and 7 bases respectively, with 22 bases between them. CDR1 SGHTA and CDR2 FQGTGA come from the germline V gene. The CDR3 spans 15 residues. This entry comes from a study of control samples from healthy donors and cancer patients. The repertoire was sequenced with immunoSEQ multiplex PCR; TCRdb's copy has only in-frame clones and lacks some. The sample records approximately 90,000 clones, about 92% being singletons. Sequenced input: blood. The receptor was isolated from a woman in her twenties or thirties in good health. This sequence joins TRBV7-3 and TRBJ2-2, with D hard to call. CDR3 region: CANRGIVHFGGELFF. CDR3 nucleotides: TGTGCCAACAGAGGCATAGTCCATTTTGGCGGGGAGCTGTTTTTT. Full variable domain (remainder filled in from reference TRBV7-3 and TRBJ2-2): GAGVSQTPSNKVTEKGKYVELRCDPISGHTALYWYRQSLGQGPEFLIYFQGTGAADDSGLPNDRFFAVRPEGSVSTLKIQRTERGDSAVYLCANRGIVHFGGELFFGEGSRLTVL.